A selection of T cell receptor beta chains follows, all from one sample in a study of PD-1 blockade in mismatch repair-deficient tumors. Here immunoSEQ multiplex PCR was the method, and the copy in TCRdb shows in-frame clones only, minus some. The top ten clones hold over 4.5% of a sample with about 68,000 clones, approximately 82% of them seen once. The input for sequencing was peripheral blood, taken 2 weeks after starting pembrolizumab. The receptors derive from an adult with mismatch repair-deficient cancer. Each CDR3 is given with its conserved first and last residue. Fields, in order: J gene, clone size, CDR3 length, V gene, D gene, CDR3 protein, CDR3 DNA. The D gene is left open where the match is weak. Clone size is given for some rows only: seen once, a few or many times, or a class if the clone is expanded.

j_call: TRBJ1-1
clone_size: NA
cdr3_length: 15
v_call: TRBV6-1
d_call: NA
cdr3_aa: CASSEGYAMNTEAFF
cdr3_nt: TGTGCCAGCAGCGAGGGTTATGCTATGAACACTGAAGCTTTCTTT

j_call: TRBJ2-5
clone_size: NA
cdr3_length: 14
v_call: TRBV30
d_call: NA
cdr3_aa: CAWSVLRAAETQYF
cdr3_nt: TGTGCCTGGAGTGTACTTAGGGCGGCCGAGACCCAGTACTTC

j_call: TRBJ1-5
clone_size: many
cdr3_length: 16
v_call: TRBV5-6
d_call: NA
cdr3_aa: CASSLGGTGSNQPQHF
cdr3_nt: TGTGCCAGCAGCTTGGGAGGGACTGGTAGCAATCAGCCCCAGCATTTT

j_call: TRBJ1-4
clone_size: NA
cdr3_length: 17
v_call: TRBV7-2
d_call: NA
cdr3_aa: CASSSQWGIATNEKLFF
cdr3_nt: TGTGCCAGCAGCTCTCAATGGGGGATTGCAACTAATGAAAAACTGTTTTTT

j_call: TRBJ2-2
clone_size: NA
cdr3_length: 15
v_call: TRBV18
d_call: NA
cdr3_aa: CASSPESIALGELFF
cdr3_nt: TGTGCCAGCTCACCAGAATCGATAGCTTTGGGGGAGCTGTTTTTT

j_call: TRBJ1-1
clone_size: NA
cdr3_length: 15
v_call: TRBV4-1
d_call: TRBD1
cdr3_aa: CASSQGDRVGTEAFF
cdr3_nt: TGCGCCAGCAGCCAAGGAGACAGGGTAGGCACTGAAGCTTTCTTT

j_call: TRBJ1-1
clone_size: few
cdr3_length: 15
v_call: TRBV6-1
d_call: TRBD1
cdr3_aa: CASSRQGAMNTEAFF
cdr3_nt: TGTGCCAGCAGCCGACAGGGGGCCATGAACACTGAAGCTTTCTTT

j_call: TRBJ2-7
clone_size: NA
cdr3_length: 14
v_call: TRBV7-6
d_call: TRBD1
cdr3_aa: CASSLSGQGAEQYF
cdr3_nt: TGTGCCAGCAGCTTATCTGGGCAGGGGGCCGAGCAGTACTTC

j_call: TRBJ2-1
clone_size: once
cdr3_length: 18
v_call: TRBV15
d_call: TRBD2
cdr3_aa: CATSRRPGLAGEGNEQFF
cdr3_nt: TGTGCCACCAGCAGGCGGCCGGGACTAGCGGGAGAGGGTAATGAGCAGTTCTTC

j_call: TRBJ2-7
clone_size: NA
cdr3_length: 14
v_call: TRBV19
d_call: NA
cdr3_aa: CASSMGPGASASNF
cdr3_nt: TGTGCCAGTAGTATGGGTCCCGGGGCTAGCGCGTCTAACTTC

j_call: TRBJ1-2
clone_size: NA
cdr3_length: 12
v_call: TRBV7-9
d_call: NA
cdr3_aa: CASSLGPDGYTF
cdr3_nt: TGTGCCAGCAGCTTGGGGCCGGATGGCTACACCTTC

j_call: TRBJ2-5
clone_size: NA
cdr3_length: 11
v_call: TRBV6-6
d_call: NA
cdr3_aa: CASSSRDQDYF
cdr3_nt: TGTGCCAGCAGTTCCCGGGACCAGGACTACTTC

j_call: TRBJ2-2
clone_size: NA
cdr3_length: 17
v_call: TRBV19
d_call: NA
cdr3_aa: CASSMEGQGANTGELFF
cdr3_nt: TGTGCCAGTAGTATGGAGGGGCAGGGCGCAAACACCGGGGAGCTGTTTTTT

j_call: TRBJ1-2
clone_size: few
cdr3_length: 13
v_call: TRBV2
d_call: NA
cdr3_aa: CASSEIQGGSYTF
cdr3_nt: TGTGCCAGCAGTGAAATCCAGGGAGGAAGCTACACCTTC

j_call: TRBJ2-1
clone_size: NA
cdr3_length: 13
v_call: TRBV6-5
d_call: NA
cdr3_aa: CASSLGLGNEQFF
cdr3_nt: TGTGCCAGCAGTCTCGGCCTGGGCAATGAGCAGTTCTTC

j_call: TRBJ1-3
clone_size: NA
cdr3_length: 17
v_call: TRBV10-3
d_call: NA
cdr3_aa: CAISEGAPGGTGNTIYF
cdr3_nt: TGTGCCATCAGTGAAGGCGCTCCGGGGGGAACTGGAAACACCATATATTTT

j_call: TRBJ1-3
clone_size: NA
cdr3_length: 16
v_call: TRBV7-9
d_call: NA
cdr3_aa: CASSERDRNSGNTIYF
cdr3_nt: TGTGCCAGCAGCGAAAGGGACCGCAACTCTGGAAACACCATATATTTT

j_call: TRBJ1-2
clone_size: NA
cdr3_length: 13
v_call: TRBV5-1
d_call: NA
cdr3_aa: CASSLQGTDGYTF
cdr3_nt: TGCGCCAGCAGCTTGCAGGGCACGGATGGCTACACCTTC

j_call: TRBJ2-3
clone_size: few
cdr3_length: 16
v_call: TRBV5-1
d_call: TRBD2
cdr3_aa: CASSLGLAASTDTQYF
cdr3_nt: TGCGCCAGCAGCTTGGGGCTAGCGGCTAGCACAGATACGCAGTATTTT

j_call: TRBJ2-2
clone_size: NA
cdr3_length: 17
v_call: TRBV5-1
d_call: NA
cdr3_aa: CASSLALLGEHTGELFF
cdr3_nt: TGCGCCAGCAGCTTGGCCCTACTCGGGGAGCACACCGGGGAGCTGTTTTTT

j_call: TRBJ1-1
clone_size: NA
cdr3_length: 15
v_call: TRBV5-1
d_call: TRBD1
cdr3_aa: CASSFTGQVNTEAFF
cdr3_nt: TGCGCCAGCAGCTTCACGGGACAGGTGAACACTGAAGCTTTCTTT

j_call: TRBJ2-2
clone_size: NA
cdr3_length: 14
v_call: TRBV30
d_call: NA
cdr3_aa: CAWSVRVVGGELFF
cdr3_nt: TGTGCCTGGAGTGTACGTGTTGTGGGCGGGGAGCTGTTTTTT